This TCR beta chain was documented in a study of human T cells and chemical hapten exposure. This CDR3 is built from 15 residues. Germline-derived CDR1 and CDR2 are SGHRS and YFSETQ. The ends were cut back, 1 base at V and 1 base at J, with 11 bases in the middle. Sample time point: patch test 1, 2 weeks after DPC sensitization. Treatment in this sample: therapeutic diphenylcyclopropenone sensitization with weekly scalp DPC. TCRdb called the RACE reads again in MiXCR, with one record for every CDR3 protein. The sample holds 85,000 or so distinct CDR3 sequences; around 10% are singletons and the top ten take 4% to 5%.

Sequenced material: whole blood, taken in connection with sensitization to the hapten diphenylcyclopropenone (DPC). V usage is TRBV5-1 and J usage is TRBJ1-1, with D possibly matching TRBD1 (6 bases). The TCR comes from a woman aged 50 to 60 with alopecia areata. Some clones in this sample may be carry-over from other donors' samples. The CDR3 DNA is TGCGCCAGCAGCTTGACGGACAGTTGGAACACTGAAGCTTTCTTT. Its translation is CASSLTDSWNTEAFF.